Reported below is one T cell receptor beta chain. These data are taken from a study of blood T cell repertoires in COVID-19. In the study overall: The origin of the acute and convalescent COVID-19 samples was the United States, Italy and Spain.

Germline V gene lookup returns CDR1 SGHRS and CDR2 YFSETQ. The CDR3 runs 15 residues. With 4 bases clipped from V and 2 bases from J, the junction kept 7 bases outside the gene matches. In the source study's methods: Reference gene primer amplification in the assay estimated nucleated cell counts. Repertoires were generated with immunoSEQ multiplex PCR, while TCRdb's copy carries only in-frame clones and drops some. From that table come the V and J calls and clone size; the DNA was used to work out D and trimming. The data show about 59,000 clones, approximately 80% seen once. The specimen was peripheral blood. This receptor was obtained from a human donor in a cohort sampled during active COVID-19. This rearrangement joins TRBV5-1 to TRBJ2-7; 9 positions match TRBD1. The CDR3 reads CASSDGQGSPYEQYF. The CDR3 DNA follows: TGCGCCAGCAGCGACGGACAGGGGAGTCCCTACGAGCAGTACTTC.